This TCR beta chain was captured in a study of cytomegalovirus exposure and HLA in healthy donors. Background on the study: It was reported in a later analysis that the 100 to 150 validation repertoires used the same platform as the approximately 620 first-cohort repertoires. Study conclusions and caveats: Altogether, 170 or so TCR beta chains were recorded as cytomegalovirus-associated.

The donors were part of the validation cohort of fewer than 150 subjects. That cohort was separate from the first cohort, which comprised fewer than 800 subjects. Comment on this clone: Its antigen remains unidentified.

Sequencing used immunoSEQ multiplex PCR; TCRdb keeps in-frame clones, though not all of them. The profile shows about 150,000 clones, 86% of them singletons. The CDR3 length is 16 residues. V was shortened by 7 bases and J by 2 bases, with 18 bases between the two germline ends. Germline V gene sequence: CDR1 MDHEN, CDR2 SYDVKM. The sequence derives from a human donor in good health. The rearrangement links TRBV28 to TRBJ1-5, with D maybe TRBD1 (5 bases). The sample taken for sequencing was PBMCs. The CDR3 DNA follows: TGTGCCAGCATGGCAGGGTTGGCTGGGCGCAATCAGCCCCAGCATTTT. It encodes CASMAGLAGRNQPQHF.